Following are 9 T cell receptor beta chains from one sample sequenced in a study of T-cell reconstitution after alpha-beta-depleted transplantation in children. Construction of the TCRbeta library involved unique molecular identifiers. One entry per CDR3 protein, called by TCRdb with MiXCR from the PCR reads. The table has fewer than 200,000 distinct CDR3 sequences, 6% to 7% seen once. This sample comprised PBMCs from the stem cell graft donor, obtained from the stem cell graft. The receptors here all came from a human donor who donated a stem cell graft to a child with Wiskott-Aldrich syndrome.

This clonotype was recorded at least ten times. CDR3 nucleotides: TGCAGTGCTCAAAGGGAGTTTAATGAAAAACTGTTTTTT. It specifies CSAQREFNEKLFF. J is TRBJ1-4 and V is TRBV20-1; no reliable D call. CDR3 size: 13 residues. Germline V gives CDR1 DFQATT, CDR2 SNEGSKA (reference sequence). V lost 5 bases, J lost 4 bases, and 11 bases lay in between.

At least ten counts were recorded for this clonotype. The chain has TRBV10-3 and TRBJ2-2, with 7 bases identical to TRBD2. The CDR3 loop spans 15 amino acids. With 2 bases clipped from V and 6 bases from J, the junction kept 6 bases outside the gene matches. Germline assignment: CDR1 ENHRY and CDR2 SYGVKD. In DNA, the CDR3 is TGTGCCATCAGTGAGGATCCGGGGGGACCCGGGGAGCTGTTTTTT. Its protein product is CAISEDPGGPGELFF.

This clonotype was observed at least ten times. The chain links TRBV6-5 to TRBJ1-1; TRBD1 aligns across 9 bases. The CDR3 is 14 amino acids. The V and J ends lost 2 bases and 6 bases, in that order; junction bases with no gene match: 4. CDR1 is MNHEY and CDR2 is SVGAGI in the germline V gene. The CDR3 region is CASSYGTGTSEAFF. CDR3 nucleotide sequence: TGTGCCAGCAGTTACGGGACAGGGACCTCTGAAGCTTTCTTT.

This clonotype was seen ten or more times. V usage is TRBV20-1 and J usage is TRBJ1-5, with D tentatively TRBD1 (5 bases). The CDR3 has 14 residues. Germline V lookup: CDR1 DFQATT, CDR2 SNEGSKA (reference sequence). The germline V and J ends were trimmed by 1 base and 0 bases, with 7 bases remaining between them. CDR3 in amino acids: CSARGQNSNQPQHF. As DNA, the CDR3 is TGCAGTGCTAGAGGACAGAATAGCAATCAGCCCCAGCATTTT.

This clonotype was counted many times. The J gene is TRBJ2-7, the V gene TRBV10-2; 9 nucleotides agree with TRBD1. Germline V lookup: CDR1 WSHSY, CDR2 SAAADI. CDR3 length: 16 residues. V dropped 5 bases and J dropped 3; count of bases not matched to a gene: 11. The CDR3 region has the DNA TGCGCCAGCAGTACACATTGGACAGGGGATCTCTACGAGCAGTACTTC. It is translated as CASSTHWTGDLYEQYF.

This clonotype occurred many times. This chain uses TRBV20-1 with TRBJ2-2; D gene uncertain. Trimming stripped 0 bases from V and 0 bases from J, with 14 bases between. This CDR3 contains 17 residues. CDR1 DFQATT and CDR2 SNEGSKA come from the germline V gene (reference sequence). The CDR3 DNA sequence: TGCAGTGCTAGAGATTCAGGTAGTGGGACGAACACCGGGGAGCTGTTTTTT. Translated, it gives CSARDSGSGTNTGELFF.

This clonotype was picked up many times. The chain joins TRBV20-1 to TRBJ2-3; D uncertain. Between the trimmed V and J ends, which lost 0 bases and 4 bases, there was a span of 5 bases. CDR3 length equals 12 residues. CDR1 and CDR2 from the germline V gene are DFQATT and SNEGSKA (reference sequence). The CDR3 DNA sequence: TGCAGTGCTAGAGATCATTCAGATACGCAGTATTTT. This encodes CSARDHSDTQYF.

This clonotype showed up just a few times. The CDR3 here is CASSQVSGSPNEQFF. For the CDR3, the DNA is TGTGCCAGCAGCCAAGTGAGCGGGAGCCCCAATGAGCAGTTCTTC. The chain uses TRBV3-1 and TRBJ2-1, with 8 positions matching TRBD2. Germline V lookup: CDR1 LGHDT, CDR2 YNNKEL (reference sequence). This CDR3 contains 15 residues. V gave up 1 base and J gave up 6 bases; unmatched junction bases: 5.

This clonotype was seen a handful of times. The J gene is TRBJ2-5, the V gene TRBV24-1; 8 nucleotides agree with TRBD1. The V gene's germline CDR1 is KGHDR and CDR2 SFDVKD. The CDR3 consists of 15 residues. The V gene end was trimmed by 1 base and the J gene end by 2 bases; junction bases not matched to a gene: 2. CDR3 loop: CATSDFRDRQETQYF. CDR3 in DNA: TGTGCCACCAGTGATTTCCGGGACAGGCAAGAGACCCAGTACTTC.